Included here is one T cell receptor beta chain sequence, with context. CDR1 is MDHEN and CDR2 is SYDVKM in the germline V gene. Unmatched junction bases numbered 8, after V lost 2 bases and J lost 5 bases. The CDR3 runs to 15 residues. Source study methods: Reference gene primers were amplified, and this amplification served to estimate nucleated cell counts. Profiled with immunoSEQ multiplex PCR; TCRdb holds only in-frame clones, not every one. That table is the source of V, J and clone size, and D and trimming were worked out from the DNA. This table holds under 250,000 clones, roughly 80% found once. The source of the sample is a study of blood T cell repertoires in COVID-19. For the study at large: The United States, Italy and Spain supplied acute and convalescent COVID-19 samples. Sources were T cells, B-cell-depleted T cells, or PBMCs; the material itself was cDNA or gDNA.

Sequencing was carried out using peripheral blood. V is TRBV28 and J is TRBJ2-7, with 8 bases aligning to TRBD2. This sequence was found in an older woman who had recovered from COVID-19. The CDR3 DNA follows: TGTGCCAGCAGTTTAGCCCGGGGGGGATCTGACGAGCAGTACTTC. Translated, it gives CASSLARGGSDEQYF.